These T cell receptor beta chains were read from a single sample in a study of control samples from healthy donors and cancer patients. The table came from immunoSEQ multiplex PCR; TCRdb's copy has only in-frame clones and leaves some out. This listing includes 150,000 to 200,000 clones. Material: blood. The source of these receptors is a woman aged 25 to 39 in good health. The CDR3 runs from the conserved cysteine through the conserved F or W. The D gene is left open where the match is weak.

cdr3_aa cdr3_nt d_call j_call v_call cdr3_length
CASSVDIKGELFF TGTGCCAGCAGCGTAGACATCAAGGGGGAGCTGTTTTTT NA TRBJ2-2 TRBV9 13
CASSPTRGVNEKLFF TGTGCCAGCAGTCCCACCCGGGGTGTCAATGAAAAACTGTTTTTT NA TRBJ1-4 TRBV9 15
CASSLVGSYRTSGSYEQYF TGTGCCAGCAGCTTAGTCGGATCATATCGCACTAGCGGATCCTACGAGCAGTACTTC TRBD2 TRBJ2-7 TRBV11-2 19
CASSLRGPNEKLFF TGCGCCAGCAGCTTAAGGGGGCCGAATGAAAAACTGTTTTTT TRBD1 TRBJ1-4 TRBV5-1 14
CASSSYSGFGNTIYF TGTGCCAGCAGTTCCTACTCAGGTTTTGGTAACACCATATATTTT NA TRBJ1-3 TRBV6-5 15
CASSFPIRRGKRTDTQYF TGTGCCAGCAGTTTCCCGATCCGCAGGGGGAAGCGAACAGATACGCAGTATTTT TRBD1 TRBJ2-3 TRBV6-2/TRBV6-3 18
CASSRRTNEKLFF TGTGCCAGCAGTCGCCGGACTAATGAAAAACTGTTTTTT NA TRBJ1-4 TRBV12-3/TRBV12-4 13
CASRTGYNTEAFF TGCGCCAGCAGGACAGGGTACAACACTGAAGCTTTCTTT TRBD1 TRBJ1-1 TRBV5-1 13
CASSPLRGGHEQFF TGTGCCAGCAGCCCACTCCGCGGGGGCCATGAGCAGTTCTTC NA TRBJ2-1 TRBV5-8 14
CATRTGDQPQHF TGTGCCACAAGGACAGGGGACCAGCCCCAGCATTTT TRBD1 TRBJ1-5 TRBV19 12
CATSSRTVGSYEQYF TGTGCCACCAGCAGTAGGACAGTCGGATCCTACGAGCAGTACTTC NA TRBJ2-7 TRBV15 15
CASSLDRANYGYTF TGTGCCAGCAGTTTAGACAGGGCTAACTATGGCTACACCTTC TRBD1 TRBJ1-2 TRBV27 14
CASSQDHRGPGNTIYF TGTGCCAGCAGCCAAGATCACAGGGGACCTGGAAACACCATATATTTT TRBD1 TRBJ1-3 TRBV4-2 16
CGVAGELFF TGTGGGGTCGCCGGGGAGCTGTTTTTT NA TRBJ2-2 TRBV28 9
CASSERSGNTIYF TGTGCCAGCAGTGAAAGGTCTGGAAACACCATATATTTT NA TRBJ1-3 TRBV2 13
CASSRLASGTDTQYF TGTGCCAGCAGCCGCTTGGCCAGCGGCACAGATACGCAGTATTTT NA TRBJ2-3 TRBV11-2 15
CSGGGYNEQFF TGCAGTGGCGGGGGGTACAATGAGCAGTTCTTC TRBD2 TRBJ2-1 TRBV20-1 11
CASSEGQNLYEQYF TGCGCCAGCAGTGAAGGGCAGAACCTTTACGAGCAGTACTTC NA TRBJ2-7 TRBV10-2 14
CASSHLGYNEQFF TGTGCCAGCAGCCATCTAGGATACAATGAGCAGTTCTTC NA TRBJ2-1 TRBV7-8 13
CASSLVPSGTSRIDNEQFF TGTGCCAGCAGCTTAGTCCCTAGCGGGACCTCCCGCATAGACAATGAGCAGTTCTTC TRBD2 TRBJ2-1 TRBV7-6 19
CASRRDSITDTQYF TGTGCCAGCAGGAGGGACAGCATCACAGATACGCAGTATTTT TRBD1 TRBJ2-3 TRBV6-5 14
CASSLDLSQETQYF TGTGCCAGCAGCTTGGACCTCTCGCAAGAGACCCAGTACTTC NA TRBJ2-5 TRBV5-6 14
CASSQGASGGPTDTQYF TGTGCCAGCAGCCAAGGGGCTAGCGGGGGACCCACAGATACGCAGTATTTT TRBD2 TRBJ2-3 TRBV7-2 17
CASSAPPGDSNQPQHF TGTGCCAGCAGCGCCCCCCCGGGCGATAGCAATCAGCCCCAGCATTTT NA TRBJ1-5 TRBV9 16
CASSLGSGGETQYF TGTGCCAGCAGCTTAGGGTCTGGGGGGGAGACCCAGTACTTC NA TRBJ2-5 TRBV5-4 14
CASSEQGRGYNEQFF TGTGCCAGCAGCGAACAGGGGAGAGGTTACAATGAGCAGTTCTTC TRBD1 TRBJ2-1 TRBV9 15
CASSVSSPRTDTQYF TGTGCCAGCAGCGTAAGTTCCCCGCGTACAGATACGCAGTATTTT NA TRBJ2-3 TRBV7-2 15
CASSFFRVNNSPLHF TGTGCCAGCAGTTTCTTCAGGGTGAATAATTCACCCCTCCACTTT NA TRBJ1-6 TRBV28 15
CASSPFGRGGNIQYF TGTGCCAGCAGTCCCTTCGGGAGGGGGGGAAACATTCAGTACTTC TRBD2 TRBJ2-4 TRBV7-2 15
CASSFKGPKETQYF TGCGCCAGCAGCTTCAAGGGACCTAAAGAGACCCAGTACTTC NA TRBJ2-5 TRBV5-1 14
CASSPRTGIMEANEKLFF TGTGCCAGCAGCCCCCGAACAGGGATCATGGAGGCTAATGAAAAACTGTTTTTT NA TRBJ1-4 TRBV7-2 18
CASSPPPNYDNYGYTF TGTGCCAGCTCACCACCCCCCAACTATGACAACTATGGCTACACCTTC NA TRBJ1-2 TRBV18 16
CASSYSTGFQSPLHF TGTGCCAGCAGTTACTCCACAGGGTTTCAATCACCCCTCCACTTT NA TRBJ1-6 TRBV6-2/TRBV6-3 15
CASKATGYMDEQYF TGTGCCAGCAAAGCGACAGGGTATATGGACGAGCAGTACTTC TRBD1 TRBJ2-7 TRBV6-6 14
CASTGGWYREYGYTF TGTGCCAGCACCGGAGGATGGTACAGGGAGTATGGCTACACCTTC NA TRBJ1-2 TRBV5-6 15
CSGKDGNTEAFF TGCAGCGGTAAGGACGGGAACACTGAAGCTTTCTTT NA TRBJ1-1 TRBV29-1 12
CASSLDGGQPQHF TGTGCCAGCAGTTTGGACGGAGGTCAGCCCCAGCATTTT NA TRBJ1-5 TRBV28 13
CASSLAEYEQYF TGTGCCAGCAGTTTAGCAGAATACGAGCAGTACTTC NA TRBJ2-7 TRBV28 12
CAWSVLEGYTF TGTGCCTGGAGTGTATTAGAAGGCTACACCTTC NA TRBJ1-2 TRBV30 11
CASSLQGADTQYF TGTGCCAGTAGCCTCCAGGGGGCGGATACGCAGTATTTT TRBD1 TRBJ2-3 TRBV19 13
CASSTGGNQPQHF TGTGCCAGCAGCACTGGGGGCAATCAGCCCCAGCATTTT NA TRBJ1-5 TRBV7-9 13
CASSDGAGGTDTQYF TGCGCCAGCAGTGATGGAGCGGGGGGAACAGATACGCAGTATTTT TRBD2 TRBJ2-3 TRBV10-2 15
CASSLGREYGYTF TGTGCCAGCAGCTTAGGCAGGGAATATGGCTACACCTTC NA TRBJ1-2 TRBV11-2 13
CASSIRPAGTGGRGYTF TGTGCCAGTAGTATTCGTCCGGCCGGGACAGGGGGAAGAGGCTACACCTTC TRBD1 TRBJ1-2 TRBV19 17
CASSLKVGLITEAFF TGTGCCAGCAGCTTAAAAGTTGGGTTGATCACTGAAGCTTTCTTT NA TRBJ1-1 TRBV7-9 15
CASSGELPRVQPQHF TGTGCCAGCAGCGGGGAGCTACCGAGGGTTCAGCCCCAGCATTTT NA TRBJ1-5 TRBV2 15
CASRPRAGAEGYTF TGTGCCAGCAGACCCCGGGCAGGGGCTGAGGGCTACACCTTC NA TRBJ1-2 TRBV6-5 14
CASTLILGEQYF TGTGCCAGCACCCTCATCTTGGGGGAGCAGTACTTC NA TRBJ2-7 TRBV6-5 12
CASSQDSGTGRPFF TGCGCCAGCAGCCAAGATTCCGGGACAGGGAGACCATTTTTT TRBD1 TRBJ1-1 TRBV4-1 14
CASSLRTNEKLFF TGTGCCAGCAGCCTCCGGACTAATGAAAAACTGTTTTTT NA TRBJ1-4 TRBV6-5 13
CASSPPGGQYQETQYF TGTGCCAGCTCACCACCGGGCGGTCAGTACCAAGAGACCCAGTACTTC NA TRBJ2-5 TRBV18 16
CASSYGGQGTPEAFF TGTGCCAGCAGTTACGGAGGGCAGGGAACGCCTGAAGCTTTCTTT NA TRBJ1-1 TRBV6-5 15
CASSLVSTGQGTEAFF TGTGCCAGCAGCTTAGTTAGTACTGGACAGGGCACTGAAGCTTTCTTT TRBD1 TRBJ1-1 TRBV13 16
CASSQKVEAQVNEKLFF TGCGCCAGCAGCCAAAAGGTAGAGGCCCAGGTGAATGAAAAACTGTTTTTT NA TRBJ1-4 TRBV4-1 17
CASSLEYKDGYTF TGCGCCAGCAGCTTGGAGTACAAGGATGGCTACACCTTC NA TRBJ1-2 TRBV5-1 13
CASSLDSGGSPLHF TGTGCCAGCAGCTTAGATAGTGGAGGATCACCCCTCCACTTT NA TRBJ1-6 TRBV7-9 14
CASSLIVTGGNEKLFF TGTGCCAGCAGCTTAATCGTGACAGGGGGCAACGAAAAACTGTTTTTT TRBD1 TRBJ1-4 TRBV7-9 16